This T cell receptor (beta chain) is from a study of blood T cell repertoires in COVID-19. Across the study: COVID-19 samples from acute and convalescent phases originated in the United States, Italy and Spain. Nucleic acid was either cDNA or gDNA, and it came from T cells, B-cell-depleted T cells, or PBMCs.

CDR1 is MGHRA, CDR2 YSYEKL, per germline. V lost 1 base to trimming and J lost 1 base, with 10 bases between them. The CDR3 spans 15 residues. Study processing details: Estimated nucleated cell counts came from reference gene primer amplification. The assay was immunoSEQ multiplex PCR, and TCRdb's table has in-frame clones only and misses some. The V and J calls and clone size were taken over from that table, and D and trimming were inferred from the DNA. Altogether about 240,000 clones are present, around 83% being singletons, with the ten largest covering approximately 1.8%. The sequenced sample was peripheral blood. The clonotype originates from a man younger than 40 who had recovered from COVID-19. The rearrangement joins TRBV4-1 to TRBJ1-1; D gene ambiguous. The CDR3 region has the DNA TGCGCCAGCAGCCAAGGGTCTGGCACGAACACTGAAGCTTTCTTT. The encoded protein is CASSQGSGTNTEAFF.